This T cell receptor beta chain appears in the sequencing data of a study of shared clonotypes between healthy human individuals. In the study overall: Those who served as donors were a couple of women and three men between the ages of 18 and 49. Notes on the study in general: Sharing of clonotypes among donors was expected to vary with sequencing depth. Some naive CD4 clonotypes, roughly 4.5%, turned up in common across several donors. Generally, naive subsets (rather than memory subsets) showed larger estimated richness.

Repertoires were generated with immunoSEQ multiplex PCR, while TCRdb's copy carries only in-frame clones and drops some. The sample has about 1.1 million clones; approximately 78% are singletons. This CDR3 has 13 amino acids. V was cut by 0 bases and J by 4 bases, with 4 bases left in between. CDR1 and CDR2 from the germline V gene are SGHTA and FQGNSA. This clone was found a few times. Its antigen remains unknown. This sequence was found in a man aged 18 to 29 in good health. Some clones in this sample may be carry-over from other donors' samples. The sequenced sample consisted of memory CD4+ T cells from PBMCs. Indicated subset: CD45RA-negative fraction. The gene calls are TRBV7-2 and TRBJ2-1; D uncertain. The CDR3 coding sequence is TGTGCCAGCAGCTTAGCCCTTTACAATGAGCAGTTCTTC. It specifies CASSLALYNEQFF.